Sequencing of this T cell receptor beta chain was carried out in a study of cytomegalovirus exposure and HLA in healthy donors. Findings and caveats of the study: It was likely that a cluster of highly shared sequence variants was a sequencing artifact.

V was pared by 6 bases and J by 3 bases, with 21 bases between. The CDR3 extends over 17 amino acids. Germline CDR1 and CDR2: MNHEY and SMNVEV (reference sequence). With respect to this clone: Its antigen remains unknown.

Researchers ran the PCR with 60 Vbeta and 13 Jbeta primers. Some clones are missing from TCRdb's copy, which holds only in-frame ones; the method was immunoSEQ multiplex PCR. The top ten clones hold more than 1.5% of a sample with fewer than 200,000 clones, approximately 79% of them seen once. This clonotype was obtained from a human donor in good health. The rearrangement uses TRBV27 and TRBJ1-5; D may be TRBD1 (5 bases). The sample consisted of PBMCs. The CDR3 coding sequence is TGTGCCAGCAGCCTATTCGGGGCGGGGGTGAACAATCAGCCCCAGCATTTT. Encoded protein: CASSLFGAGVNNQPQHF.